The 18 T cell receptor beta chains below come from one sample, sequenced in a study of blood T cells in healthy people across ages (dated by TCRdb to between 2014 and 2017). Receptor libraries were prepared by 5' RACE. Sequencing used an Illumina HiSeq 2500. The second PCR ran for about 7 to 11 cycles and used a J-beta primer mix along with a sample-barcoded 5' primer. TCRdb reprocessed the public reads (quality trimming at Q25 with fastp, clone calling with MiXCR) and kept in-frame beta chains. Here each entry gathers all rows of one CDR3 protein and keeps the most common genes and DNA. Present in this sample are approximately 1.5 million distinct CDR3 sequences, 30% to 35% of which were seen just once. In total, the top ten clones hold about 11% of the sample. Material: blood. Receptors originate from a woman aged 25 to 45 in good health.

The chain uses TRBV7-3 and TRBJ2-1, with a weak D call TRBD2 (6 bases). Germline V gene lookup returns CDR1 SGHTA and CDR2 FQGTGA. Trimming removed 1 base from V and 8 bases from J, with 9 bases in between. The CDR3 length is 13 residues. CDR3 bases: TGTGCCAGCAGCTTAATCCAGCGGGATGAGCAGTTCTTC. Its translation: CASSLIQRDEQFF. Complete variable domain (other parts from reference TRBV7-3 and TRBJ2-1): GAGVSQTPSNKVTEKGKYVELRCDPISGHTALYWYRQSLGQGPEFLIYFQGTGAADDSGLPNDRFFAVRPEGSVSTLKIQRTERGDSAVYLCASSLIQRDEQFFGPGTRLTVL.

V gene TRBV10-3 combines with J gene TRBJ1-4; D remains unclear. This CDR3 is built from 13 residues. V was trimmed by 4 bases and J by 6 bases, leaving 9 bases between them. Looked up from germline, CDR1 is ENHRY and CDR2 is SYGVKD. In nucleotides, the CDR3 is TGTGCCATCAGTGGGTCAGCGGATGAAAAACTGTTTTTT. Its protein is CAISGSADEKLFF.

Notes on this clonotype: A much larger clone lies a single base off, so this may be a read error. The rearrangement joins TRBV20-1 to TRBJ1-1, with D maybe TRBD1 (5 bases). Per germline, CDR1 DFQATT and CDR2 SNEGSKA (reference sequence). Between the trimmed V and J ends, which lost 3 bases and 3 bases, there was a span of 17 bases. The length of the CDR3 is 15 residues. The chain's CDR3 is CSASPLIDSDTEAFF. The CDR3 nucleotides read TGCAGTGCTAGTCCACTAATCGACAGCGACACTGAAGCTTTCTTT.

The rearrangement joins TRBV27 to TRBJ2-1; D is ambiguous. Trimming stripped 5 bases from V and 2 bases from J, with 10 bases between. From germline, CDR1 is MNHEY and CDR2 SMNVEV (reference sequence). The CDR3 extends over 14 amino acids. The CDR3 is CASSPTPPYNEQFF. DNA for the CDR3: TGTGCCAGCAGTCCGACTCCCCCCTACAATGAGCAGTTCTTC.

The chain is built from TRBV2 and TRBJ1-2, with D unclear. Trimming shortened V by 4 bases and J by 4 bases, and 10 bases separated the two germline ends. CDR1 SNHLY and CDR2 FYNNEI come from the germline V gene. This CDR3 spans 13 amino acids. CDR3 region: CASSGLDSYGYTF. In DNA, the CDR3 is TGTGCCAGCAGTGGGTTGGACTCCTATGGCTACACCTTC.

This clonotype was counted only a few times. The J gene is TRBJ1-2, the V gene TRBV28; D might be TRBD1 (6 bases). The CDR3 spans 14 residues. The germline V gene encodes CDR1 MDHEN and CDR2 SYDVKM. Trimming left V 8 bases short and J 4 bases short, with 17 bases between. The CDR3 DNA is TGTGCCAGCCTCGGACAGCCTCTCGGCTATGGCTACACCTTC. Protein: CASLGQPLGYGYTF.

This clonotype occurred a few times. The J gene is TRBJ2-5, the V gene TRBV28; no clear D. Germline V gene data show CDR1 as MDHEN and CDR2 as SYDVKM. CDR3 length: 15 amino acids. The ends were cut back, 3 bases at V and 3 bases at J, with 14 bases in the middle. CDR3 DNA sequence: TGTGCCAGCAGTTTTCTTCGTGGGTCAGAAGAGACCCAGTACTTC. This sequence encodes CASSFLRGSEETQYF.

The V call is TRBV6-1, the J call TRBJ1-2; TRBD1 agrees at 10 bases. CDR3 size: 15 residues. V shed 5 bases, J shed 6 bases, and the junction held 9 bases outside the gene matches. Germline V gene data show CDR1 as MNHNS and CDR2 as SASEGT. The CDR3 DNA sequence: TGTGCCAGCAGTCTGGACAGGGGGTTGTCTGATGGCTACACCTTC. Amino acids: CASSLDRGLSDGYTF.

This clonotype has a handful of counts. For the CDR3, the DNA is TGTGCCTGGAGTGCACAGGGGGAGGGGACCCAGTACTTC. Translation gives CAWSAQGEGTQYF. The rearrangement uses TRBV30 and TRBJ2-5, with TRBD1 as a possible D gene (8 bases). Germline CDR1 GTSNPN, CDR2 SVGIG (reference sequence). This CDR3 comprises 13 residues. V lost 1 base to trimming and J lost 7 bases, with 13 bases between them.

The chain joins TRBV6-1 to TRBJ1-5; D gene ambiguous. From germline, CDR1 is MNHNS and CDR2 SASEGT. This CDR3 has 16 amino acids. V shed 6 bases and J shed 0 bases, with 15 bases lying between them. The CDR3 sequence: CASRELGQISNQPQHF. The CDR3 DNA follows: TGTGCCAGCAGGGAGTTGGGTCAGATTAGCAATCAGCCCCAGCATTTT.

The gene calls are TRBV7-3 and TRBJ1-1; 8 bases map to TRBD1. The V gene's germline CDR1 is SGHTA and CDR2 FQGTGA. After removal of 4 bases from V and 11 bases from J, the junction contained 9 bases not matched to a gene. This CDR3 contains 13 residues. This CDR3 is CASSSGQGMRAFF. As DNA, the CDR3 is TGTGCCAGCAGCTCTGGACAGGGAATGAGGGCTTTCTTT.

CDR3 sequence reads: CASSAGTTKNIQYF. DNA for the CDR3: TGTGCCAGCAGCGCCGGGACAACCAAAAACATTCAGTACTTC. This rearrangement joins TRBV9 to TRBJ2-4; maybe TRBD1 (6 bases). The V and J ends lost 3 bases and 2 bases respectively, with 9 bases between them. Germline V gene data show CDR1 as SGDLS and CDR2 as YYNGEE. This CDR3 comprises 14 residues.

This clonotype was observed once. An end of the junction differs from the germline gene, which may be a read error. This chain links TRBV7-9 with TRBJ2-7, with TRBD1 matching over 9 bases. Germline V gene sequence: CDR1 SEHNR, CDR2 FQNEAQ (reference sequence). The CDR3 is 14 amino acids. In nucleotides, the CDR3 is TGTGCCAGCAGCCGGGACAGGGTGTCATACGAGCGGTACTTC. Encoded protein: CASSRDRVSYERYF.

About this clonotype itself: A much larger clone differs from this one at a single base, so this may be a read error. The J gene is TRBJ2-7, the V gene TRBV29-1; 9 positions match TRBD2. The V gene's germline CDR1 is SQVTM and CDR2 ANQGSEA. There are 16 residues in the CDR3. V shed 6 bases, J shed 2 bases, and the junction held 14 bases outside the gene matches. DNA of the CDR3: TGCAGCGTCGCTAGCGGGACCCAAGGCGGTCCCTACGAGCAGTACTTC. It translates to CSVASGTQGGPYEQYF.

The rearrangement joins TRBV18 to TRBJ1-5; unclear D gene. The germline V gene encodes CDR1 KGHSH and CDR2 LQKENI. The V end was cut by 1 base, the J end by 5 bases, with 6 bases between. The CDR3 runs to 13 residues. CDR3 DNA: TGTGCCAGCTCACCACAGCGAGATCAGCCCCAGCATTTT. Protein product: CASSPQRDQPQHF. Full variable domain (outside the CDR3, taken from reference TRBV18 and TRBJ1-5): NAGVMQNPRHLVRRRGQEARLRCSPMKGHSHVYWYRQLPEEGLKFMVYLQKENIIDESGMPKERFSAEFPKEGPSILRIQQVVRGDSAAYFCASSPQRDQPQHFGDGTRLSIL.

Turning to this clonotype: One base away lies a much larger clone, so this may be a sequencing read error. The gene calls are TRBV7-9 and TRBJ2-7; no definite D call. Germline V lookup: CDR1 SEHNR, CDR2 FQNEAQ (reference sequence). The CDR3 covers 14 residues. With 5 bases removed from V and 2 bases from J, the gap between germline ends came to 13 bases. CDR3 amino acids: CASSSFDVAYEQYF. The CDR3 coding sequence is TGTGCCAGCAGCAGCTTCGACGTAGCCTACGAGCAGTACTTC.

The CDR3 nucleotides are TGTGCCAGCAGTACAAGGGTGGGGCGGATCAGCAATGAGCAGTTCTTC. As protein: CASSTRVGRISNEQFF. The chain joins TRBV6-2 or TRBV6-3 to TRBJ2-1, with a possible D match to TRBD1 (5 bases). Germline V CDR1 and CDR2: MNHEY, SVGEGT. The CDR3 contains 16 residues. Trimming pared 5 bases from V and 6 bases from J, leaving 20 bases between.

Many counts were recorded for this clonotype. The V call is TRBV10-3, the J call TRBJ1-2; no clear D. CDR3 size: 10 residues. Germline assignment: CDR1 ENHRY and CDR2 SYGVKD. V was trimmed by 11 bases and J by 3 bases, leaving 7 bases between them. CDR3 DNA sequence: TGTGCCGGGAGGGACTATGGCTACACCTTC. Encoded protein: CAGRDYGYTF.